A single sample gave rise to the 6 T cell receptor beta chains below, sequenced in a study of vaccination effects on CD4 cells after COVID-19. The assay was immunoSEQ multiplex PCR, and TCRdb's table has in-frame clones only and misses some. The sample yields around 49,000 clones, approximately 70% seen once. The antigens of these receptors remain unknown. With approximately ten days of culture completed, CD4+ T cells were isolated. As their vaccination, participants received two doses of either BNT162b2 or mRNA-1273. The specimen was CD4+ T cells from PBMCs cultured without peptide, collected after COVID-19 vaccination. These receptors came from a human donor who received a COVID-19 vaccine.

This clone appeared a few times. The rearrangement links TRBV6-1 to TRBJ2-2; D not certain. Germline V gene sequence: CDR1 MNHNS, CDR2 SASEGT. Deletions cut 3 bases from V and 4 bases from J, with 12 bases between. The CDR3 has 15 residues. The CDR3 DNA reads TGTGCCAGCAGTGATAGGCAGAGCGCCACCGGGGAGCTGTTTTTT. Its translation is CASSDRQSATGELFF.

The chain has TRBV21-1 and TRBJ2-1; the D call in the table, TRBD2, was not verified against the DNA. TRBV21-1 corresponds to a pseudogene. This CDR3 region has 15 residues. CDR3 sequence reads: CAGEGGGVTYNEQFF. CDR3 coding DNA: TGTGCCGGGGAGGGGGGGGGAGTAACCTACAATGAGCAGTTCTTC.

In this sample, this clone turned up once. The rearrangement uses TRBV5-1 and TRBJ2-1, with D maybe TRBD1 (6 bases). V lost 3 bases, J lost 8 bases, and 15 bases lay in between. This CDR3 is 14 amino acids long. Germline loops: CDR1 SGHRS, CDR2 YFSETQ. Here the CDR3 reads CASSSTGFKDEQFF. The CDR3 DNA sequence: TGCGCCAGCAGCTCCACAGGGTTTAAGGATGAGCAGTTCTTC.

The chain joins TRBV5-1 to TRBJ2-2; 9 bases agree with TRBD2. Trimming removed 0 bases from V and 7 bases from J; junction bases left unmatched: 4. There are 15 residues in the CDR3. Germline V gene lookup returns CDR1 SGHRS and CDR2 YFSETQ. The CDR3 reads CASSLDGSGSGELFF. DNA of the CDR3: TGCGCCAGCAGCTTGGATGGTAGCGGGAGCGGGGAGCTGTTTTTT.

In its sample, this clone was seen a few times. The chain carries TRBV10-1 and TRBJ2-1; weak D call: TRBD2 (6 bases). Germline CDR1 reads WNHNN; CDR2 reads SYGVQD (reference sequence). This CDR3 spans 16 amino acids. The ends were cut back, 8 bases at V and 8 bases at J, with 25 bases in the middle. The chain's CDR3 is CASSFSGAGISHEQFF. The CDR3, as DNA: TGCGCCAGCTCTTTTTCGGGTGCGGGAATTAGCCATGAGCAGTTCTTC.

The count of this clone is one. The gene calls are TRBV9 and TRBJ1-2, with D possibly TRBD1 on 5 matching bases. Per germline, CDR1 SGDLS and CDR2 YYNGEE. The V end was cut by 3 bases, the J end by 4 bases, with 19 bases between. CDR3 length equals 16 residues. The CDR3 DNA reads as TGTGCCAGCAGCGCAACCGCCTCGGGGGAGACCTATGGCTACACCTTC. Its protein is CASSATASGETYGYTF.